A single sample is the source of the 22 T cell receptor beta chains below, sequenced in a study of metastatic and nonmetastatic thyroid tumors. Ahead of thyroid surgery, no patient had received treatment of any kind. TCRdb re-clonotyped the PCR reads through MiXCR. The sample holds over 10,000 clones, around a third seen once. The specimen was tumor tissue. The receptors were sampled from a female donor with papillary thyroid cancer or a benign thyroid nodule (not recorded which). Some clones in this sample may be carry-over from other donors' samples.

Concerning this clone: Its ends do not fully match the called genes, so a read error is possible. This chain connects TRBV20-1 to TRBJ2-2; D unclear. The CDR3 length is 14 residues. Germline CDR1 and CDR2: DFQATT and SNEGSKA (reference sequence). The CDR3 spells CSARELTNTRELFF. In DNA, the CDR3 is TGCAGTGCTAGAGAACTTACGAACACCCGGGAGCTGTTTTTT.

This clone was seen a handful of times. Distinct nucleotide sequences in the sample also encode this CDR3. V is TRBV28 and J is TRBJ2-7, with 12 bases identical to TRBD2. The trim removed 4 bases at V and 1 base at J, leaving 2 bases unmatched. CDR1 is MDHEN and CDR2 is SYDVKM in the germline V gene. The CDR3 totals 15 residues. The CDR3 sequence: CASSSTSGRSYEQYF. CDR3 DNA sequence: TGTGCCAGCAGTTCTACTAGCGGGAGGTCCTACGAGCAGTACTTC.

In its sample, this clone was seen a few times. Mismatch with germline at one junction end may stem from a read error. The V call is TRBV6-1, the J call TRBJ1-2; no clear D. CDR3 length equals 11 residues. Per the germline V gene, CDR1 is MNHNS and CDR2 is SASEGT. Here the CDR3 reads CASVSYYCYTF. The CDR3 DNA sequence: TGTGCCAGCGTCAGCTACTATTGCTACACCTTC.

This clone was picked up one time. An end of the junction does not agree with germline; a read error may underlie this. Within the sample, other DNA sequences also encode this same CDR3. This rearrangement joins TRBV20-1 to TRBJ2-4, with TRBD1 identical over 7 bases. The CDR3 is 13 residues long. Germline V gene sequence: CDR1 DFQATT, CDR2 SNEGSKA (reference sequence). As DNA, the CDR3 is TGCAGTGCCAAGACAGGGTCAAAAAACATTCAGTATTTC. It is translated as CSAKTGSKNIQYF.

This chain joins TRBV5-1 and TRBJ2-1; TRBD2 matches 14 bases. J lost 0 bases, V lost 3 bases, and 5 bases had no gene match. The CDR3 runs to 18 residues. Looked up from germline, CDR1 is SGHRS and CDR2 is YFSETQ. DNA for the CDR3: TGCGCCAGCAGCTACCCCGGGACTAGCGGGAGCTCCTACAATGAGCAGTTCTTC. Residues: CASSYPGTSGSSYNEQFF.

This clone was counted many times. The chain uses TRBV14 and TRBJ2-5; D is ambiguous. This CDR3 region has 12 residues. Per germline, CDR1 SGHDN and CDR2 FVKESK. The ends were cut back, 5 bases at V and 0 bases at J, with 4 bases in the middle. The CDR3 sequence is CASSLYQETQYF. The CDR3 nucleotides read TGTGCCAGCAGCTTGTACCAAGAGACCCAGTACTTC.

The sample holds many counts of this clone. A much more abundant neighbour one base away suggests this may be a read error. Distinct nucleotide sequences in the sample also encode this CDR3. The DNA for the CDR3 is TGTGCTAGCAGCACTCAGACAGGGCCCAACTCTGAAGCTTTCTTT. Translated, it gives CASSTQTGPNSEAFF. The chain recombines TRBV11-2 with TRBJ1-1; 7 nucleotides line up with TRBD1. The germline gives CDR1 SGHAT, CDR2 FQNNGV. The CDR3 covers 15 residues.

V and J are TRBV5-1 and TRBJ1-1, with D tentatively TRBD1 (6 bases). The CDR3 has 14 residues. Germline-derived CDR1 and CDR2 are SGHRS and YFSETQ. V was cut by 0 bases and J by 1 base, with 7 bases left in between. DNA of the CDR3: TGCGCCAGCAGCTTGGGGACAGAGAACACTGAAGCTTTCTTT. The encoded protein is CASSLGTENTEAFF.

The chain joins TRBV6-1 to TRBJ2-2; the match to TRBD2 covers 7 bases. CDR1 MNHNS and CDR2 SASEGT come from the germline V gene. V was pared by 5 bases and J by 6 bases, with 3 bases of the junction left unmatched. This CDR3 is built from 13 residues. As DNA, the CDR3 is TGTGCCAGCAGTTGGGAGGGACCCGGGGAGCTGTTTTTT. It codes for CASSWEGPGELFF.

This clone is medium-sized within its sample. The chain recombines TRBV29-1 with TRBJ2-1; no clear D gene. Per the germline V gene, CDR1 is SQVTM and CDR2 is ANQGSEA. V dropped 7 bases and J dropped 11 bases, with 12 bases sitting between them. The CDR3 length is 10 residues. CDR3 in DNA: TGCAGCGGGGCAGTAGATAAGCAGTTCTTC. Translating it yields CSGAVDKQFF.

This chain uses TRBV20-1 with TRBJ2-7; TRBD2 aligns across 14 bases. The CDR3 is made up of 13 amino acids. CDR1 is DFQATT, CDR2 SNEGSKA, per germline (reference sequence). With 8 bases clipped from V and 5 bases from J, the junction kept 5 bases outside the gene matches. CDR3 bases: TGCAGTTCTCCGACTAGCGGGGGGGACGAGCAGTACTTC. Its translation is CSSPTSGGDEQYF.

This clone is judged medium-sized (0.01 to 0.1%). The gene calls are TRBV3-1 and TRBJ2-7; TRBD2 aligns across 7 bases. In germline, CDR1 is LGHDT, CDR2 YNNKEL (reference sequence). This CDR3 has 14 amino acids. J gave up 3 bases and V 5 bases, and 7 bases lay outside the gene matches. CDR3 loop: CASSSGTNNYEQYF. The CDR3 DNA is TGTGCCAGCAGCTCCGGGACTAACAACTACGAGCAGTACTTC.

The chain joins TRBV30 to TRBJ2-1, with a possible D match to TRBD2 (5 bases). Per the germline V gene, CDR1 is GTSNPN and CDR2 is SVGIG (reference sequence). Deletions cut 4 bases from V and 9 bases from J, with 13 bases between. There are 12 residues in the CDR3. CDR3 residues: CAWTPRASEQFF. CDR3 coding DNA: TGTGCCTGGACCCCGCGGGCGAGTGAGCAGTTCTTC.

The CDR3 spells CASSLRGVGVSYNEQFF. In DNA form, the CDR3 reads TGTGCCAGCAGCTTACGTGGTGTGGGGGTGTCCTACAATGAGCAGTTCTTC. The rearrangement links TRBV7-8 to TRBJ2-1; D is perhaps TRBD1 or TRBD2 (5 bases each). CDR1 and CDR2 from the germline V gene are SGHVS and FQNEAQ. The germline V and J ends were trimmed by 2 bases and 1 base, with 15 bases remaining between them. The CDR3 sequence is 17 residues long.

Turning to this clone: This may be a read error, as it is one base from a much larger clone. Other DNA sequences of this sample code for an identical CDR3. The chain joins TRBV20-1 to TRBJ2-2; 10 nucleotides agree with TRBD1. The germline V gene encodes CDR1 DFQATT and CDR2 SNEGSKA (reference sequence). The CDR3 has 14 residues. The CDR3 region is CSARTGGASGELFF. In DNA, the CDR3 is TGCAGTGCTAGGACAGGGGGCGCTTCCGGTGAGCTGTTTTTT.

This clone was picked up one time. The CDR3 loop is CSARLRIRTSWLHEQFF. The CDR3 DNA reads as TGCAGTGCTAGACTACGGATCAGGACTAGTTGGCTCCATGAGCAGTTCTTC. V gene TRBV20-1 combines with J gene TRBJ2-1, with 7 bases identical to TRBD2. The V gene's germline CDR1 is DFQATT and CDR2 SNEGSKA (reference sequence). CDR3 length: 17 residues. The trim removed 2 bases at V and 8 bases at J, leaving 18 bases unmatched.

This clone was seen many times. As DNA, the CDR3 is TGTGCCAGCAGCCATCTAGCGGGGGAACAAGAGACCCAGTACTTC. This codes for CASSHLAGEQETQYF. The chain carries TRBV3-1 and TRBJ2-5, with TRBD2 identical over 10 bases. Germline V gives CDR1 LGHDT, CDR2 YNNKEL (reference sequence). The CDR3 loop spans 15 amino acids. Losses at the gene ends were 3 bases for V and 2 bases for J; bases not matched to a gene: 3.

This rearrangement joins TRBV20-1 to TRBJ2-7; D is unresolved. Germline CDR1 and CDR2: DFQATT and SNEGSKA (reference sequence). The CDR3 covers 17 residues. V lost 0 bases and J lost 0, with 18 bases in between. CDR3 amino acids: CSARDSSVTSSSYEQYF. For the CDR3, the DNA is TGCAGTGCTAGAGATTCCTCGGTCACCAGCAGCTCCTACGAGCAGTACTTC.

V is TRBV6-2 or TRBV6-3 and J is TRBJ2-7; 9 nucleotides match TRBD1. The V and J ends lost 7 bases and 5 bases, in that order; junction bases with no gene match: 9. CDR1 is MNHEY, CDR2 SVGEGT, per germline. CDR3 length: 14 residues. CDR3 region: CASTGTGHIDEQYF. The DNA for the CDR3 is TGTGCCAGCACCGGGACAGGGCATATTGACGAGCAGTACTTC.

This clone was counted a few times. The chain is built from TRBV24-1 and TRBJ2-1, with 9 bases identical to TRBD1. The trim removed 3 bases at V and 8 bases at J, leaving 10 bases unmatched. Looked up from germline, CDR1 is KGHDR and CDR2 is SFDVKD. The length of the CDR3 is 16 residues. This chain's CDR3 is CATSDGDREVRDEQFF. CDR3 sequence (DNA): TGTGCCACCAGTGATGGGGACAGGGAAGTAAGGGATGAGCAGTTCTTC.

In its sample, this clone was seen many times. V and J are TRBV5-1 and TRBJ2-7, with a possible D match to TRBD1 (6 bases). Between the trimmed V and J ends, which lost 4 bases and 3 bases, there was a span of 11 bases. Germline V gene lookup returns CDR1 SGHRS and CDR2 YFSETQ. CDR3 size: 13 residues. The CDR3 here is CASSRDIDYEQYF. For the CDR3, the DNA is TGCGCCAGCAGCCGGGACATAGACTACGAGCAGTACTTC.

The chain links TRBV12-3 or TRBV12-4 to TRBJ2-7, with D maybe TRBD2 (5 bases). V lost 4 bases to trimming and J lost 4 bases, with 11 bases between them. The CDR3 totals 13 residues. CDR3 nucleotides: TGTGCCAGCAGTTACGTGGGGAGTTACGAGCAGTACTTC. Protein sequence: CASSYVGSYEQYF.